The text below deals with one TCR beta chain. Followed over time, Seattle patients had been enrolled while infection was active. The data were obtained in a study of blood T cell repertoires in COVID-19. About the study: Whether acute or convalescent, the COVID-19 samples came from the United States, Italy and Spain.

The CDR3 totals 15 residues. Germline V gene sequence: CDR1 LGHDT, CDR2 YNNKEL (reference sequence). V was cut by 0 bases and J by 4 bases, with 11 bases left in between. Original processing notes: Counts of nucleated cells, estimated from reference gene primer amplification, were obtained. Repertoires were generated with immunoSEQ multiplex PCR, while TCRdb's copy carries only in-frame clones and drops some. Clonal size and the V and J genes are those of that table, whereas D and trimming came from the DNA. The sample carries 300,000 to 350,000 clones, about 88% recorded once. Material for sequencing was peripheral blood. The TCR originated in a woman in her 70s with COVID-19, enrolled during active disease. The V call is TRBV3-1 (or the pseudogene TRBV3-2), the J call TRBJ2-3, with D possibly being TRBD2 (5 bases). CDR3 region: CASSQDGINADTQYF. The CDR3 DNA reads TGTGCCAGCAGCCAAGACGGGATCAACGCAGATACGCAGTATTTT.